Here is one TCR beta chain with its context. What it recognizes is unknown. The data were obtained in a study of T-cell memory formation after mild COVID-19. Regarding the study as a whole: Researchers could not confirm that second-wave clones peaking on day 37 targeted SARS-CoV-2.

Germline CDR1 and CDR2: KGHSH and LQKENI. Trimming cost V 0 bases and J 5 bases, with 12 bases left between them. This CDR3 comprises 15 residues. Using constant-segment primers, 5'RACE produced TCR alpha and TCR beta cDNA libraries carrying sample barcodes and UMIs. TCRdb passed the 5' RACE reads through MiXCR, listing each CDR3 protein once. The sample holds 550,000 to 650,000 distinct CDR3 sequences, 15% to 20% seen once. Sequences were obtained from PBMCs or a T cell subset sorted from them (not recorded which). The sequence was collected from an adult woman who had mild COVID-19 (a few samples of this study predate the infection). Cell type and time point are not known. The chain links TRBV18 to TRBJ2-3, with D tentatively TRBD2 (7 bases). The CDR3 bases are TGTGCCAGCTCACCACCGAGGGGGGGCGGAGATACGCAGTATTTT. This translates into CASSPPRGGGDTQYF. Looking up the rest from reference TRBV18 and TRBJ2-3 gives the full variable domain: NAGVMQNPRHLVRRRGQEARLRCSPMKGHSHVYWYRQLPEEGLKFMVYLQKENIIDESGMPKERFSAEFPKEGPSILRIQQVVRGDSAAYFCASSPPRGGGDTQYFGPGTRLTVL.